The 18 T cell receptor beta chains below come from one sample, sequenced in a study of cytotoxic CD8 clonotypes in ibrutinib-treated CLL. Some clones are missing from TCRdb's copy, which holds only in-frame ones; the method was immunoSEQ multiplex PCR. This sample has about 140,000 clones; 80% occur once, and the top ten carry 6.5% to 8%. The input for sequencing was PBMCs, taken after 36 months of ibrutinib treatment. The receptor source for this set is a human donor with chronic lymphocytic leukemia.

The CDR3 spells CASSPDTYTEAFF. Written as DNA, the CDR3 is TGTGCCAGCAGCCCAGACACTTACACTGAAGCTTTCTTT. This chain joins TRBV7-9 and TRBJ1-1; no reliable D call. The CDR3 is 13 residues long. Per germline, CDR1 SEHNR and CDR2 FQNEAQ (reference sequence). V lost 5 bases and J lost 3, with 10 bases in between.

This clone has only a few counts. V gene TRBV7-9 combines with J gene TRBJ2-7; D possibly uses TRBD1 or TRBD2 (5 bases each). The V and J ends lost 3 bases and 5 bases respectively, with 17 bases between them. CDR1 is SEHNR and CDR2 is FQNEAQ in the germline V gene (reference sequence). This CDR3 contains 15 residues. For the CDR3, the DNA is TGTGCCAGCAGCTTGAGGGGCCACCTAGACAACGAGCAGTACTTC. It yields the protein CASSLRGHLDNEQYF.

The rearrangement uses TRBV5-4 and TRBJ2-7; D may be TRBD2 (6 bases). V was cut by 4 bases and J by 2 bases, with 13 bases left in between. Germline assignment: CDR1 SGHNT and CDR2 YYREEE (reference sequence). This CDR3 has 14 amino acids. CDR3 protein: CASSMGGPTYEQYF. CDR3 nucleotide sequence: TGTGCCAGCAGCATGGGAGGACCTACCTACGAGCAGTACTTC.

The chain links TRBV7-9 to TRBJ1-2; D is undetermined. The V and J ends lost 5 bases and 8 bases respectively, with 15 bases between them. Germline V gives CDR1 SEHNR, CDR2 FQNEAQ (reference sequence). The CDR3 spans 13 residues. Here the CDR3 DNA reads TGTGCCAGCAGCCTCCCCGAGGCCCGGGGCTACACCTTC. This encodes CASSLPEARGYTF.

This chain links TRBV7-9 with TRBJ1-1; D gene ambiguous. Germline CDR1 reads SEHNR; CDR2 reads FQNEAQ (reference sequence). V was shortened by 8 bases and J by 1 base, with 8 bases between the two germline ends. This CDR3 spans 12 amino acids. The chain's CDR3 is CASQPRNTEAFF. The DNA of the CDR3 is TGTGCCAGCCAGCCGAGGAACACTGAAGCTTTCTTT.

The rearrangement links TRBV5-1 to TRBJ1-3; 7 positions agree with TRBD1. Germline V CDR1 and CDR2: SGHRS, YFSETQ. J was trimmed by 0 bases and V by 7 bases; bases with no gene match: 10. This CDR3 has 16 amino acids. The CDR3: CASRKGGGLSGNTIYF. For the CDR3, the DNA is TGCGCCAGCCGCAAGGGAGGGGGCCTCTCTGGAAACACCATATATTTT. The entire variable domain, with the rest obtained from reference TRBV5-1 and TRBJ1-3, is as follows: KAGVTQTPRYLIKTRGQQVTLSCSPISGHRSVSWYQQTPGQGLQFLFEYFSETQRNKGNFPGRFSGRQFSNSRSEMNVSTLELGDSALYLCASRKGGGLSGNTIYFGEGSWLTVV.

V usage is TRBV6-5 and J usage is TRBJ2-7, with TRBD1 as a possible D gene (5 bases). The V gene lost 8 bases and the J gene lost 11 bases, with 13 bases spanning the gap. This CDR3 is built from 10 residues. Germline assignment: CDR1 MNHEY and CDR2 SVGAGI. The DNA for the CDR3 is TGTGCCAGCGGTTGGGGCGGCGAGTACTTC. Translated, it gives CASGWGGEYF.

The CDR3, as DNA: TGTGCCAGCAGTACGACCGGGACAGTGACCTCCTACGAGCAGTACTTC. Translated, it gives CASSTTGTVTSYEQYF. This chain joins TRBV28 and TRBJ2-7, with TRBD1 identical over 7 bases. Unmatched junction bases numbered 10, after V lost 5 bases and J lost 0 bases. The CDR3 is 16 amino acids. Germline V gene sequence: CDR1 MDHEN, CDR2 SYDVKM.

This chain uses TRBV6-5 with TRBJ2-1; D is perhaps TRBD2 (5 bases). The CDR3 totals 15 residues. V was shortened by 7 bases and J by 7 bases, with 20 bases between the two germline ends. Germline assignment: CDR1 MNHEY and CDR2 SVGAGI. The DNA of the CDR3 is TGTGCCAGCACCGACGGGGTTACTACCTTTAATGAGCAGTTCTTC. Translated: CASTDGVTTFNEQFF.

The chain couples TRBV9 to TRBJ1-5, with D tentatively TRBD1 (6 bases). The V end lost 0 bases, the J end lost 0 bases, and 7 bases lay between the germline ends. CDR3 size: 15 residues. CDR1 is SGDLS, CDR2 YYNGEE, per germline. The CDR3 sequence is CASSVEGGSNQPQHF. The CDR3 DNA is TGTGCCAGCAGCGTAGAAGGGGGTAGCAATCAGCCCCAGCATTTT.

This clone was picked up one time. V gene TRBV7-9 combines with J gene TRBJ2-1, with D possibly matching TRBD2 (6 bases). Germline V gives CDR1 SEHNR, CDR2 FQNEAQ (reference sequence). Trimming took off 7 bases at V and 9 bases at J, with 16 bases between the two ends. The CDR3 consists of 13 residues. Here the CDR3 DNA reads TGTGCCAGCACCCCTACTAGCCTGGGTGAGCAGTTCTTC. This sequence encodes CASTPTSLGEQFF. Drawing the rest from reference TRBV7-9 and TRBJ2-1, the complete variable domain is DTGVSQNPRHKITKRGQNVTFRCDPISEHNRLYWYRQTLGQGPEFLTYFQNEAQLEKSRLLSDRFSAERPKGSFSTLEIQRTEQGDSAMYLCASTPTSLGEQFFGPGTRLTVL.

This rearrangement joins TRBV10-3 to TRBJ1-2; 9 nucleotides match TRBD1. The V and J ends lost 0 bases and 3 bases, in that order; junction bases with no gene match: 11. The germline gives CDR1 ENHRY, CDR2 SYGVKD. This CDR3 comprises 18 residues. CDR3 sequence (DNA): TGTGCCATCAGTGAGTCGACCTTGGGACAGGGCGGGGACTATGGCTACACCTTC. Encoded protein: CAISESTLGQGGDYGYTF.

The chain carries TRBV5-1 and TRBJ2-2; weak D call: TRBD1 (5 bases). Between the trimmed V and J ends, which lost 1 base and 6 bases, there was a span of 13 bases. Germline V gene lookup returns CDR1 SGHRS and CDR2 YFSETQ. The CDR3 length is 15 residues. CDR3 DNA sequence: TGCGCCAGCAGCTTGATAAGGGGCCGGCCCGGGGAGCTGTTTTTT. Protein product: CASSLIRGRPGELFF.

The rearrangement joins TRBV7-3 to TRBJ2-1; possibly TRBD2 for D (5 bases). Trimming shortened V by 4 bases and J by 2 bases, and 15 bases separated the two germline ends. The germline CDR1 and CDR2 sequences are SGHTA and FQGTGA. The CDR3 contains 16 residues. The chain's CDR3 is CASSYTRHGAYNEQFF. The CDR3 region has the DNA TGTGCCAGCAGCTATACTAGGCACGGGGCCTACAATGAGCAGTTCTTC.

CDR3 DNA sequence: TGTGCCACCAGCGTAGAAGGACAGGGGAATCAGCCCCAGCATTTT. Protein: CATSVEGQGNQPQHF. The chain employs TRBV15 and TRBJ1-5; 9 positions agree with TRBD1. CDR1 is LNHNV, CDR2 YYDKDF, per germline (reference sequence). V lost 5 bases and J lost 4; bases outside the gene matches: 6. This CDR3 has 15 residues.

This chain connects TRBV7-6 to TRBJ2-7; 8 bases agree with TRBD2. Losses at the gene ends were 5 bases for V and 1 base for J; bases not matched to a gene: 7. The CDR3 consists of 15 residues. Germline CDR1 SGHVS, CDR2 FNYEAQ. The CDR3 nucleotides read TGTGCCAGCAGCCAGCAGGCGGGGGGATCCTACGAGCAGTACTTC. Translated, it gives CASSQQAGGSYEQYF.

The chain has TRBV14 and TRBJ2-6; D is unresolved. Deletions cut 1 base from V and 0 bases from J, with 4 bases between. The CDR3 contains 15 residues. Germline V gene data show CDR1 as SGHDN and CDR2 as FVKESK. The DNA for the CDR3 is TGTGCCAGCAGCCAAGGTCTCTCTGGGGCCAACGTCCTGACTTTC. It encodes CASSQGLSGANVLTF.

The rearrangement links TRBV6-5 to TRBJ2-5, with 7 bases fitting TRBD1. Germline V gives CDR1 MNHEY, CDR2 SVGAGI. Trimming took 5 bases from V and 2 from J; bases not matched to a gene: 8. This CDR3 spans 15 amino acids. The CDR3 here is CASSRLGTAQETQYF. CDR3 DNA: TGTGCCAGCAGTCGCCTTGGGACAGCTCAAGAGACCCAGTACTTC.